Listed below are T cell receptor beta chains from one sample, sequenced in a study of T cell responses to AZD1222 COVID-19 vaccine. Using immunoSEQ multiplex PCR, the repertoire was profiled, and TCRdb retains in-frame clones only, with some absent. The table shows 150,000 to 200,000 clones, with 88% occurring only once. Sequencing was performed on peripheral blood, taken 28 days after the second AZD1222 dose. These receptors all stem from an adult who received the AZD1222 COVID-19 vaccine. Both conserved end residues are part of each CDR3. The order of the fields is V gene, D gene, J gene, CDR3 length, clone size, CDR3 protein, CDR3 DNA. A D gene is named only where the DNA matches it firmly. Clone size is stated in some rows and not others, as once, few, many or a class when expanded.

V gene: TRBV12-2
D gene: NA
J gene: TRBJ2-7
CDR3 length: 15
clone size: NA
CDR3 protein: CASRLEWDRAFEQYF
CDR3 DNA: TGTGCAAGTCGCTTAGAGTGGGACAGGGCATTCGAGCAGTACTTC

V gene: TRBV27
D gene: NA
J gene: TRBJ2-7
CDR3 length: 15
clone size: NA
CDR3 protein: CASSLKGTVNYEQYF
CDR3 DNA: TGTGCCAGCAGTTTAAAAGGGACGGTAAACTACGAGCAGTACTTC

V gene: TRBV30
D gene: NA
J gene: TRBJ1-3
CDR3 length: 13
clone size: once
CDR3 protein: CAWSVSGGNTIYF
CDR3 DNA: TGTGCCTGGAGTGTGTCCGGGGGAAACACCATATATTTT

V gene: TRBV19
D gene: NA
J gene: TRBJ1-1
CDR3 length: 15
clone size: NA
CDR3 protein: CASIYTGKGVTEAFF
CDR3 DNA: TGTGCCAGTATCTACACAGGGAAGGGAGTCACTGAAGCTTTCTTT

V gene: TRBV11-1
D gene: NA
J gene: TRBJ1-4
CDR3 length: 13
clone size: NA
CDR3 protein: CASSRGQLGKLFF
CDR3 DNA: TGTGCCAGCAGCCGCGGACAGTTGGGAAAACTGTTTTTT

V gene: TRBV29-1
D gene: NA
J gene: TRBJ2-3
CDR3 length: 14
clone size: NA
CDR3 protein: CSVAGYTNTDTQYF
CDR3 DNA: TGCAGCGTTGCAGGCTACACCAACACAGATACGCAGTATTTT

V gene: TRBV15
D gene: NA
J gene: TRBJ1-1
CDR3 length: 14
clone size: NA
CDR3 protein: CATSLRRGDTEAFF
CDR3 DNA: TGTGCCACCAGCTTACGCAGGGGCGACACTGAAGCTTTCTTT

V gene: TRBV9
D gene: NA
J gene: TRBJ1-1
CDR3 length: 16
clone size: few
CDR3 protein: CASSAHSGGPNTEAFF
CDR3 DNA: TGTGCCAGCAGCGCCCATTCGGGGGGACCGAACACTGAAGCTTTCTTT

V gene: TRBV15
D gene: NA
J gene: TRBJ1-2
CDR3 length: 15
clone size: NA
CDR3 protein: CATSRGTTGWYGYTF
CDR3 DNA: TGTGCCACCAGCAGAGGAACTACAGGGTGGTATGGCTACACCTTC

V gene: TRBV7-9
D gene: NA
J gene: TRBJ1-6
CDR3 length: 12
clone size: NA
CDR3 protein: CASSTVDSPLHF
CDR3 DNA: TGTGCCAGCTCCACGGTCGATTCACCCCTCCACTTT

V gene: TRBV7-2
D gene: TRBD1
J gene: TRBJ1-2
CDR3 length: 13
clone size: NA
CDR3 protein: CASSHRQGYGYTF
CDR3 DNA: TGTGCCAGCAGCCACCGACAGGGCTATGGCTACACCTTC

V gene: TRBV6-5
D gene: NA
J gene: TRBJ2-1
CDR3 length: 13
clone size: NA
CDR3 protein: CASRNGQGYEQFF
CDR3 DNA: TGTGCCAGCAGAAATGGGCAGGGCTATGAGCAGTTCTTC

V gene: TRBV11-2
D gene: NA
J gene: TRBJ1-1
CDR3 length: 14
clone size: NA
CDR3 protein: CASSFTGLVTEAFF
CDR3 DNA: TGTGCCAGCAGTTTTACAGGGCTTGTGACTGAAGCTTTCTTT

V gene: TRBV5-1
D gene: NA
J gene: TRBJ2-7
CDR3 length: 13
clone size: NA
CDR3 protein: CASSLEVTYEQYF
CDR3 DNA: TGCGCCAGCAGCTTGGAGGTAACCTACGAGCAGTACTTC

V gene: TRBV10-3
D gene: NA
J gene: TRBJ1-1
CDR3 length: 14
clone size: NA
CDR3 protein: CAISGTAVGTEAFF
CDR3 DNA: TGTGCCATCAGTGGAACCGCCGTTGGCACTGAAGCTTTCTTT

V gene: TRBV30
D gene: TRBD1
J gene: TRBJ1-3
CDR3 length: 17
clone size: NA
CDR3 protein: CAWGDRDRGLRGNTIYF
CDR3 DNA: TGTGCCTGGGGGGACCGGGACAGGGGATTGCGAGGAAACACCATATATTTT

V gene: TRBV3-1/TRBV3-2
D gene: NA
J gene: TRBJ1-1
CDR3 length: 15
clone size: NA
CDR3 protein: CASSQQGGGNTEAFF
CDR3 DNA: TGTGCCAGCAGCCAACAAGGGGGGGGGAACACTGAAGCTTTCTTT

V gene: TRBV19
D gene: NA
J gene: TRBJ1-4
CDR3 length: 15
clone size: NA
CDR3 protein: CASSKGGSNNEKLFF
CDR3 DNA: TGTGCCAGTAGTAAGGGCGGGTCCAATAATGAAAAACTGTTTTTT

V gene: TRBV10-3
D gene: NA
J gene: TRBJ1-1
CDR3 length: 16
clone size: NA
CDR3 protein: CAISDHWDNVNTEAFF
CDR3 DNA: TGTGCCATCAGTGATCATTGGGACAATGTGAACACTGAAGCTTTCTTT

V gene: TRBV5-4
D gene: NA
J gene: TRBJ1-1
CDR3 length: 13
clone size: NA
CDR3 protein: CASSAGGNTEAFF
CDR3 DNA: TGTGCCAGCAGCGCCGGGGGGAACACTGAAGCTTTCTTT

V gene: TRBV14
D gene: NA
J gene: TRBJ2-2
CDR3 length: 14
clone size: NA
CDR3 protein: CASSQDHRSGELFF
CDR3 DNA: TGTGCCAGCAGCCAAGATCACAGGTCCGGGGAGCTGTTTTTT

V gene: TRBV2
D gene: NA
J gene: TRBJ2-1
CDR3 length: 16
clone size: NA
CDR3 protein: CASSSLGPSIHGEQFF
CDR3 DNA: TGTGCCAGCTCCTCCCTCGGTCCTAGCATTCATGGTGAGCAGTTCTTC

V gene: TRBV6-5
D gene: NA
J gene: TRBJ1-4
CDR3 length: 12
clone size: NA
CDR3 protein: CAGRRGNEKLFF
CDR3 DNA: TGTGCCGGGAGACGGGGTAATGAAAAACTGTTTTTT

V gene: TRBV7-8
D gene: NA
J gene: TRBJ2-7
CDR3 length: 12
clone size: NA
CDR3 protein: CASSLRVGLAYF
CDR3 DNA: TGTGCCAGCAGCTTACGGGTGGGTTTGGCGTACTTC

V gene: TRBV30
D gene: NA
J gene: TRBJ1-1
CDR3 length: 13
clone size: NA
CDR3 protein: CAWSERGITEAFF
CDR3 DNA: TGTGCCTGGAGTGAAAGGGGGATTACTGAAGCTTTCTTT

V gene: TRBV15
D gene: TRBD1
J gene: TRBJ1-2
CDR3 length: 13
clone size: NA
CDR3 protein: CATSGDRGVGYTF
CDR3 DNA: TGTGCCACCAGCGGGGACAGGGGCGTTGGCTACACCTTC

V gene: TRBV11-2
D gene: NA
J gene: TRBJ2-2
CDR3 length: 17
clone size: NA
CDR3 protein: CASSQLGLGSVTGELFF
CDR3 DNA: TGTGCCAGCAGCCAACTGGGTTTGGGATCGGTCACCGGGGAGCTGTTTTTT

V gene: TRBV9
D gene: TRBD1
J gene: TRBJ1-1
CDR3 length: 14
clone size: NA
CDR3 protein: CASSVVGQATEAFF
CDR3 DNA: TGTGCCAGCAGCGTAGTGGGACAGGCCACTGAAGCTTTCTTT

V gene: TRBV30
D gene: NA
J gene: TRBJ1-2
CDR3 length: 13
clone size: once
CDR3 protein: CAWSVFPNYGYTF
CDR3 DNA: TGTGCCTGGAGTGTATTCCCCAACTATGGCTACACCTTC

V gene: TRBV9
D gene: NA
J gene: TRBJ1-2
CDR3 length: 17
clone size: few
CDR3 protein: CASSVEREKPEEESYTF
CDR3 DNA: TGTGCCAGCAGCGTAGAGAGGGAGAAGCCCGAGGAGGAAAGCTACACCTTC

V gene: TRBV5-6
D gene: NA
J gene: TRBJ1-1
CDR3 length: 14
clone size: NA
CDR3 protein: CASSLGQWFTEAFF
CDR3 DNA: TGTGCCAGCAGCTTGGGACAGTGGTTCACTGAAGCTTTCTTT

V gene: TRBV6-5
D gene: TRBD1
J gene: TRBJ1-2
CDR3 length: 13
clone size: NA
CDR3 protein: CASSWDRGYGYTF
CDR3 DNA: TGTGCCAGCAGTTGGGACAGGGGCTATGGCTACACCTTC

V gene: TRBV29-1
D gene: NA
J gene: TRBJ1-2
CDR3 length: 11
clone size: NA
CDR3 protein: CSVTTLYGYTF
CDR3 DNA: TGCAGCGTTACGACACTCTATGGCTACACCTTC

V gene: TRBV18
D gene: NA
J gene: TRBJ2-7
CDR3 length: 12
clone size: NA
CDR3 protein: CASSPSLHEQYF
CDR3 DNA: TGTGCCAGCTCACCGTCACTGCACGAGCAGTACTTC

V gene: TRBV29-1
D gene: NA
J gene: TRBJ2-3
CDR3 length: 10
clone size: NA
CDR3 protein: CSTLEGAQYF
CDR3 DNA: TGCAGCACTCTCGAGGGAGCGCAGTATTTT

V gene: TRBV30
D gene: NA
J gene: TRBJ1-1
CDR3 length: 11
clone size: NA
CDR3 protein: CAWSEPVRAFF
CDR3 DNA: TGTGCCTGGAGTGAACCAGTAAGAGCTTTCTTT

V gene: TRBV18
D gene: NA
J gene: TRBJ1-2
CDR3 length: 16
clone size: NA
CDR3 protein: CASSPGSSAELYGYTF
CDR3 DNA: TGTGCCAGCTCACCAGGGTCAAGTGCTGAGCTCTATGGCTACACCTTC

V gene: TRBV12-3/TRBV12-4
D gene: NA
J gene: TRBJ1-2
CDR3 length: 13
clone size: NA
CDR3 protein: CASSRGLSYGYTF
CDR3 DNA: TGTGCCAGCAGCCGAGGCTTATCTTATGGCTACACCTTC

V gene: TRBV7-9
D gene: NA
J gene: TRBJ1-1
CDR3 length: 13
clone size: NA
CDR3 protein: CASSPGGAPGAFF
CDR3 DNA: TGTGCCAGCAGCCCCGGAGGGGCTCCAGGAGCTTTCTTT

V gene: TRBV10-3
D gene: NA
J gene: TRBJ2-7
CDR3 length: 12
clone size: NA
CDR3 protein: CATGQNSYEQYF
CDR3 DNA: TGTGCCACCGGACAGAACTCCTACGAGCAGTACTTC

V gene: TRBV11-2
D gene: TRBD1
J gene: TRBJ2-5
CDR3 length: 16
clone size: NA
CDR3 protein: CASSLESQGAQGTQYF
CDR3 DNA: TGTGCCAGCAGCTTAGAGTCGCAGGGGGCGCAGGGGACCCAGTACTTC

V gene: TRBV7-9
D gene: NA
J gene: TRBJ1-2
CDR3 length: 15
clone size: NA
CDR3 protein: CASSYHQGSVYGYTF
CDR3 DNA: TGTGCCAGCAGCTACCATCAGGGGAGCGTCTATGGCTACACCTTC

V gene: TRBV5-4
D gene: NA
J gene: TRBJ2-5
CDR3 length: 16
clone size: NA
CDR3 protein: CASSLDPGTYRETQYF
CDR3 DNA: TGTGCCAGCAGCTTGGACCCCGGGACCTACCGAGAGACCCAGTACTTC

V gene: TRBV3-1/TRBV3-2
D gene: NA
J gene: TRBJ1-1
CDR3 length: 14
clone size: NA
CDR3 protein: CASSQDITRTRAFF
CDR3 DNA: TGTGCCAGCAGCCAAGATATTACCAGAACTCGAGCTTTCTTT

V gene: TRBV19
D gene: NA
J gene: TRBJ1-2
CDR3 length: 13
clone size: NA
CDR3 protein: CASSVSAGKGYTF
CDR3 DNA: TGTGCCAGTAGTGTCTCCGCAGGGAAAGGCTACACCTTC

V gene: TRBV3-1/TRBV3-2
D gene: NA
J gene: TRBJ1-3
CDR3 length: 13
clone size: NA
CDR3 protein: CASSQGHRNTIYF
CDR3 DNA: TGTGCCAGCAGCCAAGGACATCGGAACACCATATATTTT

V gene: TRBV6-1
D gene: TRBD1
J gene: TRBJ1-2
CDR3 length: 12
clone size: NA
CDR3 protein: CASSEYRGGHTF
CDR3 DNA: TGTGCCAGCAGTGAATACAGGGGTGGCCACACCTTC

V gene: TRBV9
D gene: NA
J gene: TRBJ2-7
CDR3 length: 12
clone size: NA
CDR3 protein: CASSGWGYEQYF
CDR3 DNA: TGTGCCAGCAGCGGCTGGGGCTACGAGCAGTACTTC

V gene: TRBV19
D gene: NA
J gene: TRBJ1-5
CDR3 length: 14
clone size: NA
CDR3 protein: CASSTGANNQPQHF
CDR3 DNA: TGTGCCAGTAGTACAGGGGCAAACAATCAGCCCCAGCATTTT

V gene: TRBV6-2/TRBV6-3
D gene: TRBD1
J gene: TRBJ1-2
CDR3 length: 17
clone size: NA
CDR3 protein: CASSYPRDRASNYGYTF
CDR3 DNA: TGTGCCAGCAGTTACCCCCGGGACAGGGCGTCGAACTATGGCTACACCTTC

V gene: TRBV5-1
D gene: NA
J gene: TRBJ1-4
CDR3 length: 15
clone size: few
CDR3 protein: CASSLDYTTNEKLFF
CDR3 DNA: TGCGCCAGCAGCTTGGATTATACCACCAATGAAAAACTGTTTTTT

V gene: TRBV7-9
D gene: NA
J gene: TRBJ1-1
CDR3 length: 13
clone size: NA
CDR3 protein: CASSSQKNTEAFF
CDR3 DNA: TGTGCCAGCAGCTCGCAGAAGAACACTGAAGCTTTCTTT